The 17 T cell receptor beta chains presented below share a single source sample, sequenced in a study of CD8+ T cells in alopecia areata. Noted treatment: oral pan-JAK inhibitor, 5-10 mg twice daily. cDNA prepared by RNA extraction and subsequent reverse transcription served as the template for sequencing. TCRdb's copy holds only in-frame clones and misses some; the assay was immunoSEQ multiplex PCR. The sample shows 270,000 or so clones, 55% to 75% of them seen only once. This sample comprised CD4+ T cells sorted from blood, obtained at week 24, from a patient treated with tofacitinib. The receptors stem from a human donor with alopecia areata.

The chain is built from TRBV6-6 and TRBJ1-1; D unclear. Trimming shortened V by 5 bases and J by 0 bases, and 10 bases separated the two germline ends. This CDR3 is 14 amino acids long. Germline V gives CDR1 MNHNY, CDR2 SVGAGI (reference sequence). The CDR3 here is CASSAGSMNTEAFF. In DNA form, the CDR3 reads TGTGCCAGCAGTGCAGGATCAATGAACACTGAAGCTTTCTTT.

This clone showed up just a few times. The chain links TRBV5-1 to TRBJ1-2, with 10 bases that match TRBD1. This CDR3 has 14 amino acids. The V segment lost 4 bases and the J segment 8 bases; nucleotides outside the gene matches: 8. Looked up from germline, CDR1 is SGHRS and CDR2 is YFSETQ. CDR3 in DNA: TGCGCCAGCAGCACCCGACAGGGGGCACGGGGCTACACCTTC. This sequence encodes CASSTRQGARGYTF. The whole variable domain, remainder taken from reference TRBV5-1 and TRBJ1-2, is KAGVTQTPRYLIKTRGQQVTLSCSPISGHRSVSWYQQTPGQGLQFLFEYFSETQRNKGNFPGRFSGRQFSNSRSEMNVSTLELGDSALYLCASSTRQGARGYTFGSGTRLTVV.

The CDR3 region is CASSGRRTNLYEQYF. DNA of the CDR3: TGTGCCAGCAGTGGTAGGAGGACAAACCTCTACGAGCAGTACTTC. The chain carries TRBV28 and TRBJ2-7; the D call may be TRBD1 or TRBD2 (5 bases each). This CDR3 comprises 15 residues. V was pared by 5 bases and J by 3 bases, with 17 bases between. In germline, CDR1 is MDHEN, CDR2 SYDVKM.

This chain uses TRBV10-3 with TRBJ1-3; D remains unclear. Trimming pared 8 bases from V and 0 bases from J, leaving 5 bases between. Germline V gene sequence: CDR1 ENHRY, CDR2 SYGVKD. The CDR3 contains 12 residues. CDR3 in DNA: TGTGCCATCGCGTCCTCTGGAAACACCATATATTTT. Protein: CAIASSGNTIYF.

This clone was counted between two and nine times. The CDR3 loop is CARTGVGPYEQYF. CDR3 DNA: TGTGCCAGAACAGGGGTGGGCCCCTACGAGCAGTACTTC. The rearrangement links TRBV2 to TRBJ2-7, with 7 bases fitting TRBD1. CDR3 length: 13 amino acids. The J segment lost 2 bases and the V segment lost 9 bases, leaving 7 bases of the junction unmatched. Germline loops: CDR1 SNHLY, CDR2 FYNNEI.

The CDR3 region is CASSWAPGANYGYTF. The CDR3, as DNA: TGTGCCAGCAGTTGGGCACCGGGGGCTAACTATGGCTACACCTTC. The chain uses TRBV27 and TRBJ1-2, with a weak D call TRBD1 (5 bases). Per the germline V gene, CDR1 is MNHEY and CDR2 is SMNVEV (reference sequence). V was pared by 4 bases and J by 0 bases, with 12 bases between. The CDR3 covers 15 residues.

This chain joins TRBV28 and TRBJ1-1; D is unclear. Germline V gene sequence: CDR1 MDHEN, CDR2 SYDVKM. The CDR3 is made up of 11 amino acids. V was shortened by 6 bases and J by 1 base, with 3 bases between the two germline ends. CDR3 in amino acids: CASRRNTEAFF. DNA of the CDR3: TGTGCCAGCAGGCGGAACACTGAAGCTTTCTTT.

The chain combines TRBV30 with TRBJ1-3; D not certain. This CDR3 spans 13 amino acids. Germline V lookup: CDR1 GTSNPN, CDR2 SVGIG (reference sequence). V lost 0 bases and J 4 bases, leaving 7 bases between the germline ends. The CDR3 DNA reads TGTGCCTGGAGTGTGGGAGCCGGAAACACCATATATTTT. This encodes CAWSVGAGNTIYF.

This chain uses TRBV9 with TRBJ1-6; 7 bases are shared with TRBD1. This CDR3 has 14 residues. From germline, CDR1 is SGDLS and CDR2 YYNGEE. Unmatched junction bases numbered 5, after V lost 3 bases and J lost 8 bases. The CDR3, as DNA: TGTGCCAGCAGCGCCGACAGGGTTGATTCACCCCTCCACTTT. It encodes CASSADRVDSPLHF.

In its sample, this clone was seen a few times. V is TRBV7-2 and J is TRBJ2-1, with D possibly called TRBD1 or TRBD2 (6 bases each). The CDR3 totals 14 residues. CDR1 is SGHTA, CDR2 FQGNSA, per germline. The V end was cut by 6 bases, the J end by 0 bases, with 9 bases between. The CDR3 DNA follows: TGTGCCAGCAGGGGGGGCTACTCCTACAATGAGCAGTTCTTC. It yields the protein CASRGGYSYNEQFF.

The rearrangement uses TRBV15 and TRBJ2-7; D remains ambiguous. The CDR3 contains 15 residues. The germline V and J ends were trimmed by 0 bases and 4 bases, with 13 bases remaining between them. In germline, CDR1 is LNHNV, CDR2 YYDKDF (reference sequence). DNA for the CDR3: TGTGCCACCAGCAGAGATTACCGGCCCGAGTACGAGCAGTACTTC. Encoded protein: CATSRDYRPEYEQYF.

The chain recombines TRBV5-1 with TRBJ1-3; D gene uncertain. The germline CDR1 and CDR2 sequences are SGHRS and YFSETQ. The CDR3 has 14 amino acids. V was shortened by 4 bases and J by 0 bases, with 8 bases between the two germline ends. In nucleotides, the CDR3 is TGCGCCAGCAGCGCCGGGAGCTCTGGAAACACCATATATTTT. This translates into CASSAGSSGNTIYF.

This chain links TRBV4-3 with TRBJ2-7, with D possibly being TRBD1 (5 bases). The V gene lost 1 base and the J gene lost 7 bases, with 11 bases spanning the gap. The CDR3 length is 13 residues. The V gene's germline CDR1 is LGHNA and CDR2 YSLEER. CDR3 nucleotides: TGCGCCAGCAGCCAAGCTGTGCCAGGGGAGCAGTACTTC. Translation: CASSQAVPGEQYF.

In DNA form, the CDR3 reads TGTGCCAGCAGCCAAGAATTCGGGGGTACTAACTATGGCTACACCTTC. Its protein product is CASSQEFGGTNYGYTF. The chain couples TRBV4-2 to TRBJ1-2; a weak D match, TRBD1 (5 bases). Germline CDR1 reads LGHNA; CDR2 reads YNFKEQ. The CDR3 totals 16 residues. Trimming removed 0 bases at V and 0 bases at J, with 11 bases between.

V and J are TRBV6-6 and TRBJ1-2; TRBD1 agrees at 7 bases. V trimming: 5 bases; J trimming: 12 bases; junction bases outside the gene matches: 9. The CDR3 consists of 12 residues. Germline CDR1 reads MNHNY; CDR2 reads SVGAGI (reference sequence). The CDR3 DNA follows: TGTGCCAGCAGTCCCCCTACAGGGGAGAACACCTTC. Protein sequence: CASSPPTGENTF.

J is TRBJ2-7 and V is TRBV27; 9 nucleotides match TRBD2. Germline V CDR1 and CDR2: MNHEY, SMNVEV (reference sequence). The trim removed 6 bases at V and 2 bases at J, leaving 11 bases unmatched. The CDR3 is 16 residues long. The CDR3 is CASSSPRGGVTYEQYF. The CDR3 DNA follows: TGTGCCAGCAGCTCCCCACGCGGGGGGGTAACCTACGAGCAGTACTTC.

CDR3 loop: CASSWGGDTEAFF. CDR3 nucleotide sequence: TGTGCCAGCAGTTGGGGAGGAGACACTGAAGCTTTCTTT. The chain has TRBV7-2 and TRBJ1-1; no firm D call. Germline V gives CDR1 SGHTA, CDR2 FQGNSA. The ends were cut back, 6 bases at V and 3 bases at J, with 11 bases in the middle. The CDR3 runs 13 residues.